Detailed here is one T cell receptor (beta chain). TCRdb's copy holds only in-frame clones and misses some; the assay was immunoSEQ multiplex PCR. The sample yields 170,000 or so clones, 60% to 80% seen once. The data were obtained in a study of blood T cell repertoires in COVID-19. The recovered donors of Cohort 3 showed two negative PCRs, clearance, or symptom resolution. The receptor was isolated from a woman aged 50 to 60 who had recovered from COVID-19. Sequencing input: PBMCs or T cells enriched from blood (not recorded which).

The CDR3 DNA sequence: TGTGCCACCAGCAGAGATTACGCGGAGGAGACCCAGTACTTC. As protein: CATSRDYAEETQYF. This chain joins TRBV15 and TRBJ2-5, with D unclear. The germline V and J ends were trimmed by 0 bases and 5 bases, with 10 bases remaining between them. The CDR3 has 14 amino acids. Germline-derived CDR1 and CDR2 are LNHNV and YYDKDF (reference sequence). Based on the CDR3 plus reference TRBV15 and TRBJ2-5, the full variable domain is DAMVIQNPRYQVTQFGKPVTLSCSQTLNHNVMYWYQQKSSQAPKLLFHYYDKDFNNEADTPDNFQSRRPNTSFCFLDIRSPGLGDTAMYLCATSRDYAEETQYFGPGTRLLVL.